This T cell receptor (beta chain) was observed in a study of T cell responses to AZD1222 COVID-19 vaccine. Clones were sequenced by immunoSEQ multiplex PCR, and TCRdb holds only the in-frame ones, with some missing. The table lists just under 90,000 clones, around nine tenths of them singletons. Sequences were derived from peripheral blood, sampled 28 days after the second AZD1222 dose. The source is an adult who received the AZD1222 COVID-19 vaccine.

Here the CDR3 reads CASSHSPGTEETQYF. CDR3 bases: TGTGCCAGCAGCCATAGCCCAGGAACGGAAGAGACCCAGTACTTC. This chain connects TRBV11-3 to TRBJ2-5; D unresolved. This CDR3 has 15 amino acids. The V end was cut by 5 bases, the J end by 3 bases, with 16 bases between. From germline, CDR1 is SGHNT and CDR2 YENEEA.